The clone carrying this T cell receptor beta chain was counted at least ten times. The source of the sample is a study of early T cells in non-severe SARS-CoV-2 infection. This CDR3 region has 16 residues. The ends lost 8 bases at V and 0 bases at J; junction bases unmatched: 6. In germline, CDR1 is SEHNR, CDR2 FQNEAQ (reference sequence). TCRdb used MiXCR to reprocess the 5' RACE reads, holding one entry per CDR3 protein. The repertoire holds 50,000 to 55,000 distinct CDR3 sequences, with about 9.7% as singletons. Sequenced input: whole blood. The J gene is TRBJ2-6, the V gene TRBV7-9; 8 nucleotides align to TRBD1. This sequence originates from an adult who was a healthcare worker with PCR-confirmed SARS-CoV-2 infection or an uninfected control (not recorded which). CDR3 DNA sequence: TGTGCCAGCCCCAGTACAGGGGGCTCTGGGGCCAACGTCCTGACTTTC. Residues: CASPSTGGSGANVLTF.